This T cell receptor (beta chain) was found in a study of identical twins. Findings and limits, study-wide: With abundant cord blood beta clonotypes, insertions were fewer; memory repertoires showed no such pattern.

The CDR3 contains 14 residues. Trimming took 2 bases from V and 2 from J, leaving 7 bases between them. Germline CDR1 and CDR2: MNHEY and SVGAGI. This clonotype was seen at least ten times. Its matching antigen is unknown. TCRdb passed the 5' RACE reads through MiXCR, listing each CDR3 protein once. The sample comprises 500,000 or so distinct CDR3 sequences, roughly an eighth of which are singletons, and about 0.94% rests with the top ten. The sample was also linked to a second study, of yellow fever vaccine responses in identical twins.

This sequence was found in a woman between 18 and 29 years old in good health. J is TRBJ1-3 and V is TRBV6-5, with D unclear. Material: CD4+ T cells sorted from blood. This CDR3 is CASSYSTTGNTIYF. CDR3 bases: TGTGCCAGCAGTTACAGCACCACTGGAAACACCATATATTTT.